The clone carrying this TCR beta chain was observed a few times. This entry comes from a study of blood T cells in healthy people across ages. PCR was performed a second time for 7 to 11 cycles using a sample-barcoded 5' primer and a J-beta primer mix. One entry per CDR3 protein results from TCRdb running MiXCR on the 5' RACE reads. There are 550,000 to 650,000 distinct CDR3 sequences in the sample; over 25% occur only once, and about 3.3% lies in the top ten. The V gene lost 2 bases and the J gene lost 0 bases, with 17 bases spanning the gap. The germline V gene has CDR1 MNHNS and CDR2 SASEGT. This CDR3 spans 17 amino acids. The sample also formed part of further work on T cells of mothers and their children.

This chain links TRBV6-1 with TRBJ2-7, with D perhaps matching TRBD1 or TRBD2 (5 bases each). This sequence was found in a boy aged 2 to 9 in good health. The material sequenced was blood. CDR3 protein: CASSEWGRAAGSYEQYF. CDR3 DNA sequence: TGTGCCAGCAGTGAATGGGGGAGAGCGGCGGGCTCCTACGAGCAGTACTTC.